Following are 13 T cell receptor beta chains from one sample sequenced in a study of blood T cell repertoires in COVID-19 (dated by TCRdb to 2018 to 2020). Library construction relied on the immunoSEQ multiplex PCR assay. TCRdb re-hosts the immuneACCESS table, in-frame sequences only. Its copies lack some clones; in the studies checked, an unresolved V gene accounts for under half of them, and the cause for the rest is not known. Present in this sample are about 98,000 clones, 75% to 85% of which were seen just once. Around 4.1% of the sample lies in the top ten. Sequencing was done on a sample of peripheral blood. All receptors derive from a man in his sixties with acute or convalescent COVID-19.

The chain carries TRBV5-4 and TRBJ2-1; D is undetermined. The CDR3 has 16 amino acids. V was clipped by 0 bases and J by 0 bases, with 10 bases between them. The germline V gene encodes CDR1 SGHNT and CDR2 YYREEE (reference sequence). Here the CDR3 reads CASSLGATSSYNEQFF. The CDR3 DNA follows: TGTGCCAGCAGCTTGGGGGCCACCAGCTCCTACAATGAGCAGTTCTTC.

This rearrangement joins TRBV20-1 to TRBJ2-1, with TRBD2 as a possible D gene (5 bases). Germline values: CDR1 DFQATT, CDR2 SNEGSKA (reference sequence). V was clipped by 8 bases and J by 8 bases, with 16 bases between them. CDR3 length equals 12 residues. The CDR3 coding sequence is TGCAGTCCTCGTGGTGGGAGCGATGAGCAGTTCTTC. Protein sequence: CSPRGGSDEQFF.

This clone was recorded only once. This chain uses TRBV10-2 with TRBJ2-5, with 12 bases aligning to TRBD2. The CDR3 sequence is 15 residues long. Trimming cost V 5 bases and J 0 bases; bases outside gene matches: 1. Germline values: CDR1 WSHSY, CDR2 SAAADI. CDR3 sequence: CASSRTSGDQETQYF. The CDR3 DNA reads as TGCGCCAGCAGTAGGACTAGCGGGGACCAAGAGACCCAGTACTTC.

This clone came up once. The chain has TRBV5-1 and TRBJ1-6; the D gene is possibly TRBD1 (6 bases). The V gene's germline CDR1 is SGHRS and CDR2 YFSETQ. V lost 7 bases and J lost 6, with 20 bases in between. The CDR3 runs to 16 residues. The CDR3, as DNA: TGCGCCAGCCGTCCGGGACACCCTGGCCGTAATTCACCCCTCCACTTT. Amino acid sequence: CASRPGHPGRNSPLHF.

This clone was detected only once. This chain connects TRBV29-1 to TRBJ1-5; 9 nucleotides agree with TRBD1. V lost 6 bases to trimming and J lost 4 bases; unmatched junction nucleotides: 10. The V gene's germline CDR1 is SQVTM and CDR2 ANQGSEA. The CDR3 totals 15 residues. CDR3 sequence reads: CSVTVGQGSNQPQHF. The CDR3 DNA reads TGCAGCGTAACGGTGGGACAGGGCTCGAATCAGCCCCAGCATTTT.

The V and J genes are TRBV6-2 or TRBV6-3 and TRBJ2-2, with 11 bases identical to TRBD2. V lost 2 bases and J lost 0; bases outside the gene matches: 5. The germline V gene has CDR1 MNHEY and CDR2 SVGEGT. The CDR3 runs 18 residues. The CDR3 loop reads CASSYRTSGRANTGELFF. The CDR3 DNA reads TGTGCCAGCAGTTACCGAACTAGCGGGAGAGCGAACACCGGGGAGCTGTTTTTT.

The chain combines TRBV7-6 with TRBJ2-1, with 8 bases matching TRBD2. Germline V gene lookup returns CDR1 SGHVS and CDR2 FNYEAQ. Trimming removed 8 bases from V and 0 bases from J; junction bases left unmatched: 15. The CDR3 loop spans 18 amino acids. This CDR3 reads CASPPGTRGFGSYNEQFF. The DNA of the CDR3 is TGTGCCAGCCCCCCGGGGACTAGAGGCTTCGGCTCCTACAATGAGCAGTTCTTC.

The chain recombines TRBV4-1 with TRBJ2-5; maybe TRBD2 (5 bases). V lost 1 base, J lost 3 bases, and 9 bases lay in between. The CDR3 totals 14 residues. Germline values: CDR1 MGHRA, CDR2 YSYEKL. The CDR3 DNA reads TGCGCCAGCAGCCAAGTCAAGGGAGAAGAGACCCAGTACTTC. Protein: CASSQVKGEETQYF.

This chain uses TRBV6-5 with TRBJ2-7; 7 bases line up with TRBD2. V was clipped by 0 bases and J by 0 bases; unmatched bases: 2. CDR1 is MNHEY, CDR2 SVGAGI, per germline. The CDR3 runs 15 residues. The DNA of the CDR3 is TGTGCCAGCAGTTACTCTCGCGGGGGCTCCTACGAGCAGTACTTC. Translation gives CASSYSRGGSYEQYF.

J is TRBJ2-5 and V is TRBV12-3 or TRBV12-4, with TRBD1 as a possible D gene (6 bases). CDR3 size: 13 residues. With 5 bases removed from V and 5 bases from J, the gap between germline ends came to 12 bases. CDR3 sequence: CASSIRGGETQYF. Written as DNA, the CDR3 is TGTGCCAGCAGTATCAGGGGCGGGGAGACCCAGTACTTC.

The V and J genes are TRBV29-1 and TRBJ1-4; D not resolved. CDR3 length: 13 residues. The V end lost 5 bases, the J end lost 13 bases, and 20 bases lay between the germline ends. Germline lookup yields CDR1 SQVTM and CDR2 ANQGSEA. CDR3 nucleotides: TGCAGCGTTCTTGAGGTTTCCGCCGGCCCACTGTTTTTT. Protein: CSVLEVSAGPLFF. The full variable domain, with the rest looked up from reference TRBV29-1 and TRBJ1-4, is SAVISQKPSRDICQRGTSLTIQCQVDSQVTMMFWYRQQPGQSLTLIATANQGSEATYESGFVIDKFPISRPNLTFSTLTVSNMSPEDSSIYLCSVLEVSAGPLFFGSGTQLSVL.

This chain connects TRBV7-3 to TRBJ2-5; 8 nucleotides agree with TRBD2. Trimming at V came to 3 bases and at J to 5 bases, leaving 8 bases not matched to a gene. The germline V gene has CDR1 SGHTA and CDR2 FQGTGA. The CDR3 runs 15 residues. CDR3: CASSLMRVAGETQYF. Here the CDR3 DNA reads TGTGCCAGCAGCTTGATGAGGGTAGCGGGGGAGACCCAGTACTTC.

This chain connects TRBV7-8 to TRBJ2-1; D uncertain. Between the trimmed V and J ends, which lost 5 bases and 8 bases, there was a span of 10 bases. Germline-derived CDR1 and CDR2 are SGHVS and FQNEAQ. The CDR3 totals 12 residues. The CDR3 reads CASSLLRYEQFF. Written as DNA, the CDR3 is TGTGCCAGCAGCCTTCTCAGATATGAGCAGTTCTTC.